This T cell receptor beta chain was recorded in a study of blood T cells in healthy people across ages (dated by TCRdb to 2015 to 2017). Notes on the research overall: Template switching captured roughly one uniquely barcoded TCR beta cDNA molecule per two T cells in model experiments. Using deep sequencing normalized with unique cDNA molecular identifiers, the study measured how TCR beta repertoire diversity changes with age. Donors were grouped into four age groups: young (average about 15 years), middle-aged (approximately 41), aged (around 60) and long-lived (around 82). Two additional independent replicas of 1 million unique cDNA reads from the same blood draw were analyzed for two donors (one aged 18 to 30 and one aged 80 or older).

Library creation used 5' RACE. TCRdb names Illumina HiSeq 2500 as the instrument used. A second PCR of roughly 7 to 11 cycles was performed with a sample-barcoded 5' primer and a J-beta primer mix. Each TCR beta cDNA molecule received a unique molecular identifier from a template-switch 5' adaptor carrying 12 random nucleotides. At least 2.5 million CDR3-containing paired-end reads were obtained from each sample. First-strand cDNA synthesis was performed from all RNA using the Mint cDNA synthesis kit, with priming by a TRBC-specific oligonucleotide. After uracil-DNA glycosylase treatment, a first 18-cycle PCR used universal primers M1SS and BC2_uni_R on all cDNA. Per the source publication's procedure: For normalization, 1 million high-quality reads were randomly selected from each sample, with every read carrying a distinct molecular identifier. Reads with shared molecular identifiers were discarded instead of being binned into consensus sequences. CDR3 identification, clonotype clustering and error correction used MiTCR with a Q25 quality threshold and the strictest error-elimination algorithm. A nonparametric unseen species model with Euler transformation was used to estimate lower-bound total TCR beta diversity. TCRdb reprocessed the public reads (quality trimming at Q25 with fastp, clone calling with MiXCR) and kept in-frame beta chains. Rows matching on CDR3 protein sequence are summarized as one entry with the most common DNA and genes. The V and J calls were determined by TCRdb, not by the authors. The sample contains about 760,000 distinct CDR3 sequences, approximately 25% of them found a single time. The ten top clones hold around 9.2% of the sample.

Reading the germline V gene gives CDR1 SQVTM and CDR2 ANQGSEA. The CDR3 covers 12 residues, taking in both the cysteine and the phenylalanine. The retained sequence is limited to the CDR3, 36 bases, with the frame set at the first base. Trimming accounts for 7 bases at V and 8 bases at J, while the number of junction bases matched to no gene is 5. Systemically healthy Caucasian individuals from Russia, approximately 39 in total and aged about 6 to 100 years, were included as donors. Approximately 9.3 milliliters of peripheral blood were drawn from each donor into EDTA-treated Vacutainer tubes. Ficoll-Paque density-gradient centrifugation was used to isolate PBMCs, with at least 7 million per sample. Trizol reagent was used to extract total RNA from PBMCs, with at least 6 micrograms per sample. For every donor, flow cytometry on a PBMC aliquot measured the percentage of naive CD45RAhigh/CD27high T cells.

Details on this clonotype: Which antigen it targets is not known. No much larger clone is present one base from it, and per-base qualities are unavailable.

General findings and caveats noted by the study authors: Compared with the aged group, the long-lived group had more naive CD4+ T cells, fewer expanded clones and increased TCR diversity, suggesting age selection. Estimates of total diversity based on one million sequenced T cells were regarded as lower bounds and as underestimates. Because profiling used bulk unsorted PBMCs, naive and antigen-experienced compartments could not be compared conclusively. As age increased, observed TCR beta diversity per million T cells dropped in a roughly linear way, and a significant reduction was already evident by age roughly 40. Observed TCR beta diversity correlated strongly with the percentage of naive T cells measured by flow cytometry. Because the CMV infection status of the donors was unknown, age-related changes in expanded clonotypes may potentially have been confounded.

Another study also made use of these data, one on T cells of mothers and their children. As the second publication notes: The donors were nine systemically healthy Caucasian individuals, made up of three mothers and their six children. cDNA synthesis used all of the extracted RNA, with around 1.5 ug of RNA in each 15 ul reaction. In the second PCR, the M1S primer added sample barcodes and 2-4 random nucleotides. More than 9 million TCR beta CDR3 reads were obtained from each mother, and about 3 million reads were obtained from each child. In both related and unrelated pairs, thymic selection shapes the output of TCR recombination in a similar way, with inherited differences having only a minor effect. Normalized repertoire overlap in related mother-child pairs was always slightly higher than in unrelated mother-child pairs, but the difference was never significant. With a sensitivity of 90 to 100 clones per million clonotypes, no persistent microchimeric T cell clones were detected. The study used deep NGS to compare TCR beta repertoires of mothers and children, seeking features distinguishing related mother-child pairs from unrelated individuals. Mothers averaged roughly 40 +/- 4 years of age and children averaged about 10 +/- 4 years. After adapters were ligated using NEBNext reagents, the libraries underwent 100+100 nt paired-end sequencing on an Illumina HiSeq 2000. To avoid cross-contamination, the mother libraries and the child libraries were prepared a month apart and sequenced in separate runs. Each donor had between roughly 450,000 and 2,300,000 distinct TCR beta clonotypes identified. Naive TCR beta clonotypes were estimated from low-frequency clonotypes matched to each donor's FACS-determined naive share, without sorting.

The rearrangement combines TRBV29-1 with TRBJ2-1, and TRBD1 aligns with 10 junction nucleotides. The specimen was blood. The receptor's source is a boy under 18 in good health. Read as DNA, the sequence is TGCAGCGCAGCGGACAGGGGGGATGAGCAGTTCTTC. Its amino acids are CSAADRGDEQFF.